This T cell receptor beta chain was sequenced in a study of PD-1 blockade in mismatch repair-deficient tumors. As for the study in general: Enrolled about 2012-2016, patients had progressing, pretreated mismatch repair-deficient cancers of 12 types.

TCR sequencing covered three patients who responded to pembrolizumab. Libraries were prepared by immunoSEQ multiplex PCR; TCRdb keeps only in-frame clonotypes and omits some of them. Counted here are some 120,000 clones, around 83% occurring once; the ten biggest clones make up approximately 13%. A remark on this clone: Its antigen is currently unknown.

Regarding the study as a whole: Tumor-resident clones, often absent from pretreatment blood, expanded after pembrolizumab and then contracted.

Germline V gene lookup returns CDR1 SGHNT and CDR2 YENEEA. With V trimmed by 5 bases and J by 3 bases, 7 bases remained unmatched. CDR3 size: 15 residues. The chain combines TRBV11-3 with TRBJ2-1, with 7 bases lining up with TRBD1. This TCR was sampled from an adult with mismatch repair-deficient cancer. This specimen was peripheral blood, taken 44 weeks after starting pembrolizumab. The CDR3 coding sequence is TGTGCCAGCAGCAGCCGGGACAGAAACTACAATGAGCAGTTCTTC. Translated: CASSSRDRNYNEQFF. Complete variable domain (other parts from reference TRBV11-3 and TRBJ2-1): EAGVVQSPRYKIIEKKQPVAFWCNPISGHNTLYWYLQNLGQGPELLIRYENEEAVDDSQLPKDRFSAERLKGVDSTLKIQPAELGDSAVYLCASSSRDRNYNEQFFGPGTRLTVL.